A selection of T cell receptor beta chains follows, all from one sample in a study of blood T cell repertoires in COVID-19. Sequencing was performed with immunoSEQ multiplex PCR; in TCRdb, only in-frame clones are kept and a portion is missing. This table holds about half a million clones, 70% to 90% found once. Input material: peripheral blood. The receptors originated from a human donor in a cohort sampled during active COVID-19. CDR3s include the opening cysteine and the closing phenylalanine or tryptophan. A D gene is named only where the DNA matches it firmly. Size is stated for part of the rows, as once, few or many counts, or as a class when the clone is expanded.

d_call | j_call | clone_size | v_call | cdr3_nt | cdr3_aa
TRBD1 | TRBJ1-5 | NA | TRBV19 | TGTGCCAGTAGGACAGGGGGCTATCAGCCCCAGCATTTT | CASRTGGYQPQHF
TRBD1 | TRBJ1-6 | NA | TRBV25-1 | TGTGCCAGCAGTGAACGGTCCGGGACAGGGTATAATTCACCCCTCCACTTT | CASSERSGTGYNSPLHF
NA | TRBJ2-3 | NA | TRBV7-3 | TGTGCCAGCAGCCCTTCCACAGATACGCAGTATTTT | CASSPSTDTQYF
TRBD2 | TRBJ2-5 | NA | TRBV6-5 | TGTGCCAGCAGACGCCGTCGGGGGGTGGAGACCCAGTACTTC | CASRRRRGVETQYF
NA | TRBJ1-2 | NA | TRBV28 | TGTGCCAGCAGCACCGGAGGGACCGCTTATGGCTACACCTTC | CASSTGGTAYGYTF
NA | TRBJ1-2 | NA | TRBV6-6 | TGTGCCAGCAGTATGGACATAACCTATGGCTACACCTTC | CASSMDITYGYTF
NA | TRBJ2-7 | NA | TRBV6-5 | TGTGCCAGCAGCGTTGGACTCGAGACCTACGAGCAGTACTTC | CASSVGLETYEQYF
TRBD1 | TRBJ2-7 | NA | TRBV11-2 | TGTGCCAGCAGCCTAAGGACAGGGGGGACCTACGAGCAGTACTTC | CASSLRTGGTYEQYF
NA | TRBJ2-3 | once | TRBV30 | TGTGCCTGGAGTGCAGGACAGTTCGGAAGCACAGATACGCAGTATTTT | CAWSAGQFGSTDTQYF
TRBD2 | TRBJ2-2 | NA | TRBV7-8 | TGTGCCAGCAGCTTAGCGGAGCGGGAGTGGAACACCGGGGAGCTGTTTTTT | CASSLAEREWNTGELFF
TRBD2 | TRBJ2-7 | NA | TRBV3-1/TRBV3-2 | TGTGCCAGCAGCCCAGCTGCGGGGGGAGAGCAGTACTTC | CASSPAAGGEQYF
NA | TRBJ1-2 | NA | TRBV7-3 | TGTGCCAGCAGCTTAATTGCGGGGCCCAACTATGGCTACACCTTC | CASSLIAGPNYGYTF
NA | TRBJ2-2 | few | TRBV10-3 | TGTGCCATCAGTGCCCACGTGGGGGCCACGAACACCGGGGAGCTGTTTTTT | CAISAHVGATNTGELFF
NA | TRBJ2-2 | once | TRBV30 | TGTGCCTGGACCAGGGTTACGTCCGGGGAGCTGTTTTTT | CAWTRVTSGELFF
TRBD2 | TRBJ2-1 | NA | TRBV12-5 | TGTGCTAGTGGTTCCGCCCGGACAAGCGGGAGTGGGTACAATGAGCAGTTCTTC | CASGSARTSGSGYNEQFF
NA | TRBJ1-1 | NA | TRBV25-1 | TGTGCCAGCAGTGAGACAAGGAGGGTAGACACTGAAGCTTTCTTT | CASSETRRVDTEAFF
TRBD2 | TRBJ2-1 | NA | TRBV7-9 | TGTGCCAGCGACGGGACTAGCGGGAGCAGTGAGCAGTTCTTC | CASDGTSGSSEQFF
NA | TRBJ1-1 | once | TRBV19 | TGTGCCAGTAGTATCGATCACGGCACTGAAGCTTTCTTT | CASSIDHGTEAFF
NA | TRBJ2-7 | NA | TRBV6-5 | TGTGCCAGCAGCCCCTATCCGGGGGAGAGATGGGAGCAGTACTTC | CASSPYPGERWEQYF
NA | TRBJ1-2 | NA | TRBV2 | TGTGCCAGCTTGCACAGGGAAGTTGAAGGCTACACCTTC | CASLHREVEGYTF
NA | TRBJ1-5 | once | TRBV28 | TGTGCCAGCAGTAGGGGGTATAATCAGCCCCAGCATTTT | CASSRGYNQPQHF
TRBD2 | TRBJ2-1 | NA | TRBV11-2 | TGTGCCAGCAGCTCAACCGGGAGGGCGGGGGGTTTCAATGAGCAGTTCTTC | CASSSTGRAGGFNEQFF
TRBD1 | TRBJ1-5 | NA | TRBV29-1 | TGCAGCACTAGACAGGGCATTGTCAATCAGCCCCAGCATTTT | CSTRQGIVNQPQHF
TRBD1 | TRBJ1-1 | few | TRBV6-6 | TGTGCCAGCAGCCCGAGTGGACAGGGGTCCACTGAAGCTTTCTTT | CASSPSGQGSTEAFF
TRBD2 | TRBJ2-1 | once | TRBV7-3 | TGTGCCAGCAGCTCCGGGACTAGCGGGACTAATGAGCAGTTCTTC | CASSSGTSGTNEQFF